This T cell receptor beta chain was observed in a study of regulatory T cells in long-lasting Graves disease. Study-level points and caveats: Exclusively peripheral blood, rather than thyroid tissue, was studied.

Construction of TCR beta libraries relied on iRepertoire HTBI primers and on Arm-PCR targeting CDR3 regions. TCRdb recomputed calls from the multiplex PCR reads with MiXCR, one row per CDR3 protein. The sample contains a few hundred thousand distinct CDR3 sequences, about 15% of which appear only once. This clonotype was found a few times. Its antigen is currently unknown. The V and J ends lost 10 bases and 9 bases, in that order; junction bases with no gene match: 13. From germline, CDR1 is ENHRY and CDR2 SYGVKD. The CDR3 consists of 14 residues. Time point in this sample: newly diagnosed GD, antithyroid drugs for less than 3 months. The TCR library was made from RNA that had been extracted from PBMCs in TRIzol. A blood draw put about 9 milliliters of peripheral blood into EDTA tubes. The same sample was also studied in work on T cells in Graves' hyperthyroidism and ophthalmopathy. According to that study: Primed by the HTBI set, a first-round RT-PCR was run on the TCR CDR3. The model made its ophthalmopathy prediction, and onset followed a median around 6.9 months later.

The rearrangement uses TRBV10-3 and TRBJ2-1, with 9 positions matching TRBD1. This TCR was sampled from a woman aged 18-30 years with Graves disease. Sample: peripheral blood mononuclear cells (PBMCs), taken at new diagnosis, from a patient treated with antithyroid drugs. The CDR3 DNA reads TGTGCCACCTGGAGGGACAGGGACGTGGGTGAGCAGTTCTTC. Translating gives CATWRDRDVGEQFF.